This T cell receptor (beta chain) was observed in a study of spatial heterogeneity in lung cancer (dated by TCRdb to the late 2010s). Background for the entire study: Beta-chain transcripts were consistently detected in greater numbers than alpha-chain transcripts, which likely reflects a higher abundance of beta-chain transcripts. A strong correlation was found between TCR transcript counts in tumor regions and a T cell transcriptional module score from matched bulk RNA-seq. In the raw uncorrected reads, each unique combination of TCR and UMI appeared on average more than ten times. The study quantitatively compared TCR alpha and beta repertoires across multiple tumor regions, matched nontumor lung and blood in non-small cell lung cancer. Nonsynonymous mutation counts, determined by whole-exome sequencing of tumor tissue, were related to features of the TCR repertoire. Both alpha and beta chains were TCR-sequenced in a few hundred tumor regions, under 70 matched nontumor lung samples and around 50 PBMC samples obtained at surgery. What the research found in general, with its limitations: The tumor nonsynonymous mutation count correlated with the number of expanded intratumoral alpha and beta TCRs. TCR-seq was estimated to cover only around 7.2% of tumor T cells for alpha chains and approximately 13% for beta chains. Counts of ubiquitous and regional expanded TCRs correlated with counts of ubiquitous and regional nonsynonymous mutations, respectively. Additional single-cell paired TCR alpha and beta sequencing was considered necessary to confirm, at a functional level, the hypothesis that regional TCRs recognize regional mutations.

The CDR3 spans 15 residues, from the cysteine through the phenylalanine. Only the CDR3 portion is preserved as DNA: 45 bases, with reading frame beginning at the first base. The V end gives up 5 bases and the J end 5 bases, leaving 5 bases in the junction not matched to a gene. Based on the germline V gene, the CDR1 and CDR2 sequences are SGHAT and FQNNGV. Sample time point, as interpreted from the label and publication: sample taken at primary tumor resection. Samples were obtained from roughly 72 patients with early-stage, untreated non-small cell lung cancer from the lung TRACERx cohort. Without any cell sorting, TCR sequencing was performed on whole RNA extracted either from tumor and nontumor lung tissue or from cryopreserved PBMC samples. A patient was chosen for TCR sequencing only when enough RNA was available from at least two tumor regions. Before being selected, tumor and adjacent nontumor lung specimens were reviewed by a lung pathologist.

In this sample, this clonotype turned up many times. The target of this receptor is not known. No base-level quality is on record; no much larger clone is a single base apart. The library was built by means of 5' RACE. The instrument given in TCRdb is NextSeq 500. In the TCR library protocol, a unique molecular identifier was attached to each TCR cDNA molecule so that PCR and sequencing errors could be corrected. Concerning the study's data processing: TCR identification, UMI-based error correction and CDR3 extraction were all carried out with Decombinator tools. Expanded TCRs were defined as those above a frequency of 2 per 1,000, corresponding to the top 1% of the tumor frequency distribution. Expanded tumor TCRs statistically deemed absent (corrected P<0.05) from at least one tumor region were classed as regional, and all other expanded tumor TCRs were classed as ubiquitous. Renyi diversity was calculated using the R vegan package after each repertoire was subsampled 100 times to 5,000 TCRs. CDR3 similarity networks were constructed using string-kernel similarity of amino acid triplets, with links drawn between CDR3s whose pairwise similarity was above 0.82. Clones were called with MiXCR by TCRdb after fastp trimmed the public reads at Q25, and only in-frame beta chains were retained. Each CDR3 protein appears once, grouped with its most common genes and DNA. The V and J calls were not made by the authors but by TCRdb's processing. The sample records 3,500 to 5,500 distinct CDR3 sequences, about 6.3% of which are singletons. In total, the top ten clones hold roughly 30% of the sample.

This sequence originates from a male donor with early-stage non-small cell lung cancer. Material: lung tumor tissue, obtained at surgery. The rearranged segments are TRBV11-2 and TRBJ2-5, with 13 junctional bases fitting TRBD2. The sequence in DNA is TGTGCCAGCAGCCCACTAGCGGGGGGGCCCGAGACCCAGTACTTC. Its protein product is CASSPLAGGPETQYF.